These T cell receptor beta chains were read from a single sample in a study of neurological immune-mediated disorders. TCRdb called the 5' RACE reads again in MiXCR, with one record for every CDR3 protein. The sample holds tens of thousands of distinct CDR3 sequences; around 10% are singletons and the top ten take just under 4%. Source material: CD4+ T cells from blood. These receptor sequences come from a woman between 25 and 40 years old with HTLV-1-associated myelopathy (HAM/TSP). Both conserved end residues are part of each CDR3. A D gene is named only where the DNA matches it firmly. Size is omitted from some rows. Given values are once, few, many or a class for expanded clones.

clone size	J gene	D gene	V gene	CDR3 DNA	CDR3 protein
many	TRBJ2-3	.	TRBV7-9	TGTGCCAGCAGCCCCCGCCGGCCTAGCGGCACAGATACGCAGTATTTT	CASSPRRPSGTDTQYF
many	TRBJ2-7	.	TRBV5-1	TGCGCCAGCAGCTTGGGGGGGCTCCCCTCCTACGAGCAGTACTTC	CASSLGGLPSYEQYF
many	TRBJ1-1	.	TRBV28	TGTGCCAGCAGTTCGGCGGGACAAGGTAACACTGAAGCTTTCTTT	CASSSAGQGNTEAFF
many	TRBJ2-3	TRBD2	TRBV7-2	TGTGCCAGCAGCTTAGTCCTAATACTAGCGGGGGGTCCCACAGATACGCAGTATTTT	CASSLVLILAGGPTDTQYF
many	TRBJ1-6	.	TRBV2	.	CASSSSGTGVYYNSPLHF
many	TRBJ1-2	TRBD1	TRBV7-3	TGTGCCAGCAGCTTATCAGGGGGCTATGGCTACACCTTC	CASSLSGGYGYTF
many	TRBJ2-1	TRBD2	TRBV20-1	TGCAGTGCTAGAGTTGGCACCCCGGGAGGTGAGCAGTTCTTC	CSARVGTPGGEQFF
few	TRBJ1-4	.	TRBV7-2	TGTGCCAGCAGCTCAGACGGACGGTTCCTATGGGAAAAACTGTTTTTT	CASSSDGRFLWEKLFF
.	TRBJ2-3	TRBD1	TRBV10-2	TGCGCCAGCAGTGAATCCGGGACAGGGGAACTCACGGATACGCAGTATTTT	CASSESGTGELTDTQYF
many	TRBJ2-1	.	TRBV7-3	TGTGCCAGCAGCTTAACCTCCTCCGTAAACAATGAGCAGTTCTTC	CASSLTSSVNNEQFF
many	TRBJ1-5	.	TRBV27	TGTGCCACCGGATTGATACAGGGCCAGGGTCGGCCCCAGCATTTT	CATGLIQGQGRPQHF
many	TRBJ2-1	.	TRBV12-3/TRBV12-4	TGTGCCAGCAGTTTATCCCTTATCATGGAGCAGTTCTTC	CASSLSLIMEQFF
.	TRBJ2-6	.	TRBV5-4	TGTGCCAGCAGCCCCCGGGAGGGGGCCAACGTCCTGACTTTC	CASSPREGANVLTF
.	TRBJ1-4	.	TRBV12-3/TRBV12-4	TGTGCCAGCAGTTTATTAATTCGGGTGGGAATACCAACTAATGAAAAACTGTTTTTT	CASSLLIRVGIPTNEKLFF
many	TRBJ2-7	.	TRBV11-1	TGTGCCAGCAGCATGCGGGACAAGCGCTTAGACGAGCAGTACTTC	CASSMRDKRLDEQYF
many	TRBJ1-2	.	TRBV20-1	TGCAGTGCTAACCTTAACTATGGCTACACCTTC	CSANLNYGYTF
many	TRBJ2-7	TRBD2	TRBV20-1	TGCAGTGCTAGAGATACTAGCGGGGCGCTCAACGAGCAGTACTTC	CSARDTSGALNEQYF
many	TRBJ1-3	TRBD1	TRBV20-1	TGCAGTGCTAGAGGGGACAGGGGTTCCGGAAACACCATATATTTT	CSARGDRGSGNTIYF
many	TRBJ2-5	.	TRBV12-3/TRBV12-4	TGTGCCAGCAGCCCGGGACTGCAAGAGACCCAGTACTTC	CASSPGLQETQYF
many	TRBJ1-2	.	TRBV24-1	TGTGCCACCAGTGATCCATCAAGAGGTCTCGATGGCTACACCTTC	CATSDPSRGLDGYTF
many	TRBJ2-7	.	TRBV20-1	TGCAGTGCTAGTGAACGCGGGGACTACGAGCAGTACTTC	CSASERGDYEQYF
many	TRBJ1-1	.	TRBV29-1	TGCAGCGTTGAAGGGGCAGGGATCGAAGCTTTCTTT	CSVEGAGIEAFF
many	TRBJ1-1	TRBD1	TRBV6-2/TRBV6-3	TGTGCCAGCAGTTACGCGCGGGACAGTAAGTCATTCTGGAACACTGAAGCTTTCTTT	CASSYARDSKSFWNTEAFF
many	TRBJ1-6	.	TRBV20-1	TGCAGTGCTAGAGTTGGGGGGCCTTCACCCCTCCACTTT	CSARVGGPSPLHF
.	TRBJ2-3	.	TRBV20-1	TGCAGTGCTCCCCTGACGACAGATACGCAGTATTTT	CSAPLTTDTQYF
medium-sized	TRBJ2-2	TRBD1	TRBV5-5	TGTGCCAGCAGCGATCGACAGGGGGCGCGTTCCGGGGAGCTGTTTTTT	CASSDRQGARSGELFF
many	TRBJ1-2	.	TRBV7-2	TGTGCCAGCACCCCCGCCGCGTTCCAATCTGGCTACACCTTC	CASTPAAFQSGYTF
many	TRBJ2-5	.	TRBV29-1	TGCAGCGTTGGGGGACTCGCGCAAGAGACCCAGTACTTC	CSVGGLAQETQYF
many	TRBJ2-3	TRBD2	TRBV7-2	TGTGCCAGCAGCTTAGTGAGCGGGGGGGTAAGCACAGATACGCAGTATTTT	CASSLVSGGVSTDTQYF
many	TRBJ2-3	TRBD2	TRBV20-1	TGCAGTGTTATCCTAACTAGCGGCACAGATACGCAGTATTTT	CSVILTSGTDTQYF
many	TRBJ1-1	TRBD1	TRBV5-1	TGCGCCAGCAGCCCTCTGACAGGGATGAACACTGAAGCTTTCTTT	CASSPLTGMNTEAFF
many	TRBJ2-1	TRBD2	TRBV5-6	TGTGCCAGCAGCTTCACTAGCGGGGGGACAACCTACAATGAGCAGTTCTTC	CASSFTSGGTTYNEQFF
.	TRBJ2-1	.	TRBV20-1	TGCAGTGCTAGTCAGGGGGGCATCCTGTCTGGGCAGTTCTTC	CSASQGGILSGQFF
many	TRBJ1-3	.	TRBV5-1	TGCGCCAGCAGCGGCTCTGGAAACACCATATATTTT	CASSGSGNTIYF
many	TRBJ2-1	.	TRBV11-1	TGTGCCAGCAGCCTTACAGGGTTAGTCAATGAGCAGTTCTTC	CASSLTGLVNEQFF
many	TRBJ2-5	.	TRBV6-9	TGTGCCAGCTCCCGGCAAGAGACCCAGTACTTC	CASSRQETQYF
many	TRBJ1-2	.	TRBV5-1	TGCGCCAGCAGCTTGGCCTTGGGCAGGGGTGACGGCTACACCTTC	CASSLALGRGDGYTF
.	TRBJ2-7	.	TRBV18	TGTGCCAGCTCCGCGGGACGGAGCTCCTACGAGCAGTACTTC	CASSAGRSSYEQYF
many	TRBJ1-1	.	TRBV15	TGTGCCACCAGCAGAGCCGCGAAGACCACTGAAGCTTTCTTT	CATSRAAKTTEAFF
.	TRBJ1-2	TRBD1	TRBV18	TGTGCCAGCTCCCTGGCCGGGACAGGGTATAGCTATGGCTACACCTTC	CASSLAGTGYSYGYTF
many	TRBJ1-2	TRBD1	TRBV5-1	TGCGCCAGCAGCCTATCGACAGGGAATCCCTATGGCTACACCTTC	CASSLSTGNPYGYTF